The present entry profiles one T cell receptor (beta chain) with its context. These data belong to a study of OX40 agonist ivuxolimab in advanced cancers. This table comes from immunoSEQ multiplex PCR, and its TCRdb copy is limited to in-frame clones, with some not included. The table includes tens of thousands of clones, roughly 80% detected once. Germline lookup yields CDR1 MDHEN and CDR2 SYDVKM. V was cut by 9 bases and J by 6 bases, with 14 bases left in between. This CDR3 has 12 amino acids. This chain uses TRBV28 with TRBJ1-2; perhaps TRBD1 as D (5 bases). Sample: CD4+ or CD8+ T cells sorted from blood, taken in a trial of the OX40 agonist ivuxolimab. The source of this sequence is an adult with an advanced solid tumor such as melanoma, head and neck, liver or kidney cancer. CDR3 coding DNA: TGTGCCAGTGATCTTGGGGGGAATGGCTACACCTTC. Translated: CASDLGGNGYTF.